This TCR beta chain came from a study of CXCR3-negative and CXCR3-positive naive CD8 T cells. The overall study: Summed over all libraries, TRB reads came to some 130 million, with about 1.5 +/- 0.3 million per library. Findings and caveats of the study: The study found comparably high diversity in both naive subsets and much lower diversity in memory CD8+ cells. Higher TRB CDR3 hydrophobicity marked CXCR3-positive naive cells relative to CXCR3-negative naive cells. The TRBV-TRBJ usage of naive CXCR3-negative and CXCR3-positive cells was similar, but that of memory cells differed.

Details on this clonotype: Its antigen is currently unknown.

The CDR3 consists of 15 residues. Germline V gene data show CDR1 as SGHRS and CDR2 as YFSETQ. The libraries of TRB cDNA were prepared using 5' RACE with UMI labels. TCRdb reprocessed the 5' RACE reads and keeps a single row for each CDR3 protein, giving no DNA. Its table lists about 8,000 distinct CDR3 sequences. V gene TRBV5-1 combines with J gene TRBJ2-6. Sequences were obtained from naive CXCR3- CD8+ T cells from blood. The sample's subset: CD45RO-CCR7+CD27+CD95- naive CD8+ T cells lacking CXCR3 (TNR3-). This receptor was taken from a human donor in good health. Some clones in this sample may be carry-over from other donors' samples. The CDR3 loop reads CASSSEDFGANVLTF.